Following are 6 T cell receptor beta chains from one sample sequenced in a study of T-cell reconstitution after alpha-beta-depleted transplantation in children listed by TCRdb under 2016. To prepare the library, PCR was applied. Instrument on record: Illumina HiSeq 2500. TCR libraries were prepared with molecular barcoding, using unique molecular identifiers to normalize TCRbeta repertoire quantification. TCRdb handled the public reads itself, with Q25 trimming in fastp and clone calling in MiXCR, and kept productive beta chains. All rows with the same CDR3 protein become a single entry with the most common DNA and genes. In this sample the table shows 600,000 to 700,000 distinct CDR3 sequences, approximately 17% of which occur a single time. About 1.1% of the sample lies in the top ten. This specimen consisted of PBMCs from the stem cell graft donor, obtained from the stem cell graft. These receptor sequences come from a human donor who donated a stem cell graft to a child with acute myeloid leukemia.

V usage is TRBV7-3 and J usage is TRBJ2-7; D is uncertain. Trimming took 0 bases from V and 6 from J, leaving 9 bases between them. Germline CDR1 is SGHTA and CDR2 is FQGTGA. CDR3 length equals 13 residues. This CDR3 reads CASSLTKGCEQYF. CDR3 nucleotide sequence: TGTGCCAGCAGCTTAACGAAAGGGTGCGAGCAGTACTTC.

This clonotype occurred many times. The chain links TRBV6-1 to TRBJ2-5; D remains unclear. This CDR3 is 14 amino acids long. Germline CDR1 is MNHNS and CDR2 is SASEGT. Trimming stripped 6 bases from V and 0 bases from J, with 11 bases between. Here the CDR3 DNA reads TGTGCCAGCAGGAACATGGGGAACCAAGAGACCCAGTACTTC. Its translation is CASRNMGNQETQYF.

The CDR3 DNA reads TGTGCCAGCAGAGGAGGGGCTAAGGGGGAGACCCAGTACTTC. Translation: CASRGGAKGETQYF. V and J are TRBV6-2 or TRBV6-3 and TRBJ2-5; TRBD2 is a possible D gene (6 bases). This CDR3 has 14 residues. Trimming left V 6 bases short and J 5 bases short, with 16 bases between. In germline, CDR1 is MNHEY, CDR2 SVGEGT.

Concerning this clonotype: This may be a read error: a much more frequent sequence differs by one nucleotide. This likely comes from a read error, as the CDR3 has no conserved phenylalanine or tryptophan at its end. The CDR3: CSAKVATQETQYS. The CDR3 DNA reads TGCAGTGCTAAAGTGGCGACACAAGAGACCCAGTACTCC. V and J are TRBV20-1 and TRBJ2-5, with D unclear. V dropped 4 bases and J dropped 2 bases, with 11 bases sitting between them. Germline-derived CDR1 and CDR2 are DFQATT and SNEGSKA (reference sequence). This CDR3 is 13 amino acids long.

This clonotype was seen many times. This sequence joins TRBV10-3 and TRBJ2-1, with 8 positions matching TRBD1. The germline V gene encodes CDR1 ENHRY and CDR2 SYGVKD. V was pared by 2 bases and J by 5 bases, with 2 bases of the junction left unmatched. The CDR3 totals 14 residues. The CDR3 nucleotides read TGTGCCATCAGTGAGCTGGGACAGGACAATGAGCAGTTCTTC. Protein sequence: CAISELGQDNEQFF.

This clonotype turned up a few times. The chain is built from TRBV4-3 and TRBJ2-3; 13 bases fit TRBD2. The CDR3 is 19 amino acids. The V gene's germline CDR1 is LGHNA and CDR2 YSLEER. V was clipped by 0 bases and J by 0 bases; unmatched bases: 6. The CDR3 spells CASSQDYTSGRASTDTQYF. The CDR3 DNA reads as TGCGCCAGCAGCCAAGATTACACTAGCGGGAGGGCTAGCACAGATACGCAGTATTTT.